A single TCR beta chain is shown here with its context. Its target antigen remains unknown. No much larger clone is present one base from it, and per-base qualities are unavailable. Blood RNA was extracted from unsorted whole blood using TRIzol reagent, and germline DNA was obtained with the DNeasy Blood & Tissue kit. At the time of sampling, the patients had chronic HBV infection and had not received any treatment. Before surgery, about 4 milliliters of peripheral blood were collected into K2EDTA tubes. Starting from approximately 0.5 ug total RNA, TCRbeta-specific cDNA was produced by reverse transcription with a constant-region primer and ProtoScript II reverse transcriptase. The TCRbeta libraries were prepared through three rounds of nested multiplex PCR following a slightly modified ARM-PCR procedure. The first two PCR rounds used multiplex TRBV1-TRBV30 forward primers with a Cbeta reverse primer, each for approximately 11 cycles. Sample barcodes and Illumina adapters were added in a final 25-cycle PCR using Deep VentR polymerase. Before sequencing, amplicons between 200 and 500 bp were purified from gel using a QIAquick gel extraction kit. The TCRbeta amplicons were sequenced with 250-bp paired-end reads on an Illumina HiSeq 2500. In the original analysis: To recover full CDR3 sequences, reads were quality-trimmed using Trimmomatic v0.33 and paired reads were then merged using FLASH v1.2.11. V, D and J germline segments were assigned to the rearranged TCRbeta sequences by MiGEC v1.2.1b. Clonotype statistics, along with Shannon-Wiener diversity indices, were calculated using VDJtools v1.0.0. Except for diversity analysis, only each sample's 250 most abundant clonotypes were used in subsequent analyses to reduce sampling bias. TCRdb cleaned the public reads at Q25 with fastp, built clones with MiXCR and kept in-frame beta chains. Entries are consolidated by CDR3 protein sequence, retaining the most common genes and DNA. The V and J calls come from TCRdb's annotation, not from the publication. Recorded for this sample are some 190,000 distinct CDR3 sequences; about 60% of them occurred a single time. The ten largest clonotypes hold 72% of the sample.

The data belong to a study of tumor-infiltrating lymphocytes in primary liver carcinoma (dated by TCRdb to about 2017). Background for the entire study: Surgical resection was performed in China between November 2015 and early 2016 on 5 or 6 patients with histopathologically diagnosed primary liver carcinoma. Samples yielded roughly 3.65 to 7.13 million productive TCRbeta reads; read depth did not differ significantly between tissue types. TCRbeta repertoire sequencing, expression microarrays and whole-exome sequencing were combined in the study across five regions of each liver tumor, with adjacent normal tissue and blood also included. Reproducibility between technical replicate repertoires was high, with correlation coefficients above 0.98 and mean shared-clone rates roughly 0.91. A total of about 35 specimens from 5 patients, comprising some 25 tumor regions, 5 adjacent noncancerous liver tissues and 5 peripheral blood samples, were covered by TCRbeta repertoire sequencing. The five patients, three men and two women aged 30 to 69 years, had hepatocellular carcinoma (four) or combined HCC and intrahepatic cholangiocarcinoma (one). The five patients had tumors of stage T1-T3 N0M0, with maximum diameters ranging from 4.2 to 10 cm. The paper's findings and limits, for the study overall: Compared with blood, tumors had a significantly larger share of the repertoire taken up by the top 250 clones (p = 0.039). Only the TCR beta chain was sequenced, which likely underestimates true repertoire diversity because unpaired alpha chains were not captured. Repertoire overlap was higher between tumor regions (mean around 35%) than tumor-adjacent (approximately 17%) or tumor-blood (about 15%) pairs, consistent with antigen-driven expansion. Since the samples were bulk and unsorted, there was no way to compare CD4+ and CD8+ T cell repertoires. Only four or five patients were included in the study, and the authors note that the findings should be validated in a larger study.

The CDR3 starts with the cysteine, ends with the phenylalanine, and has 13 residues. The DNA shown is the 39-base CDR3, in frame from base 1. The junction shows trimming of 4 bases on V and 6 bases on J, plus 12 bases between the germline ends. In the germline V gene, CDR1 corresponds to MNHNS and CDR2 to SASEGT. The source material was peripheral blood. Recombination linked TRBV6-1 to TRBJ1-1; the D region possibly corresponds to TRBD1 (6 bases align). This TCR was recovered from a man in his forties or fifties with primary liver carcinoma and hepatitis B virus infection. Here the CDR3 is given as CASSVTGSPEAFF. The DNA reads TGTGCCAGCAGTGTTACAGGGAGCCCTGAAGCTTTCTTT.